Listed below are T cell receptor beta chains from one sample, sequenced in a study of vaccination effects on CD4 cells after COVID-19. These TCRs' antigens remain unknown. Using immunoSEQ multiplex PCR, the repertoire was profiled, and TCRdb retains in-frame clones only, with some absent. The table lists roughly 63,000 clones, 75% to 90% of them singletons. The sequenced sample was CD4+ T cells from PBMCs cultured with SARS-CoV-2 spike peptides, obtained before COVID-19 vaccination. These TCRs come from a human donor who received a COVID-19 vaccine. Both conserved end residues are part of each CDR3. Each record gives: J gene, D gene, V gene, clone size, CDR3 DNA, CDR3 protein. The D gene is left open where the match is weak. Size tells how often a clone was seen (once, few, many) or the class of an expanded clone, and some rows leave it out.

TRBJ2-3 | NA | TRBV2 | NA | TGTGCCAGCAGTGGGGTCGGGGGGCTTATCACAGATACGCAGTATTTT | CASSGVGGLITDTQYF
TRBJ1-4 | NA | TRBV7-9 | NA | TGTGCCAGCAGCTTAGAGTCAGGGGCCACTAATGAAAAACTGTTTTTT | CASSLESGATNEKLFF
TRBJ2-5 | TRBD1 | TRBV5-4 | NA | TGTGCCAGCAGCCCCTTGGGACAGGGGGAGACCCAGTACTTC | CASSPLGQGETQYF
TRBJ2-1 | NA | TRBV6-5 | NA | TGTGCCAGCACCCGGGGGGCCCGCTACAATGAGCAGTTCTTC | CASTRGARYNEQFF
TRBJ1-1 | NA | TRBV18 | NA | TGTGCCAGCTCACCAAATCCGAACACTGAAGCTTTCTTT | CASSPNPNTEAFF
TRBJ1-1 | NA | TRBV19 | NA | TGTGCCAGTAGTATAGGAGGGGTCGGGACTGAAGCTTTCTTT | CASSIGGVGTEAFF
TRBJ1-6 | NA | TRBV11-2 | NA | TGTGCCAGCAGCGAACAGGTGGGGAAATGGGCCCTCCACTTT | CASSEQVGKWALHF
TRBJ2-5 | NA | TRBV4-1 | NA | TGCGCCAGCAGCCAAGTACACTCACTGCCTCAAGAGACCCAGTACTTC | CASSQVHSLPQETQYF
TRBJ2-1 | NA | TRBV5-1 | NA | TGCGCCAGCAGCGTCACAGGGTACAATGAGCAGTTCTTC | CASSVTGYNEQFF
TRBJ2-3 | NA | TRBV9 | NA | TGTGCCAGCAGCGTAGTGGTAGGGGAGGCCACAGATACGCAGTATTTT | CASSVVVGEATDTQYF
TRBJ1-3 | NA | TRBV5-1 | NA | TGCGCCAGCAGCCCGGACAATCCCTCTGGAAACACCATATATTTT | CASSPDNPSGNTIYF
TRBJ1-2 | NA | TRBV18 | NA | TGTGCCAGCTCACCAGAGGGTTTTGGCTATGGCTACACCTTC | CASSPEGFGYGYTF
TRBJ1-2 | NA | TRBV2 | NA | TGTGCCAGTAAGGGAGGGGCAAACTATGGCTACACCTTC | CASKGGANYGYTF
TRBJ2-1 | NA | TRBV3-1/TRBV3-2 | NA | TGTGCCAGCAGCCAGGGGAACATTGTGCAGCAGTTCTTC | CASSQGNIVQQFF
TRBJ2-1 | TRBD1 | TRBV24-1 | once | TGTGCCACCAGTGAGCCAATTCAGGGGGCGAATGAGCAGTTCTTC | CATSEPIQGANEQFF
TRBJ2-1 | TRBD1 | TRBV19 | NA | TGTGCCAGTAAAGAGACAGGGGTGGACTACAATGAGCAGTTCTTC | CASKETGVDYNEQFF
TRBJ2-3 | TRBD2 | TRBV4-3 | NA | TGCGCCAGCAGCCAAGTTGCGGGGGGGGCCACAGATACGCAGTATTTT | CASSQVAGGATDTQYF
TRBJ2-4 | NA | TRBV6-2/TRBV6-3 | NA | TGTGCCAGCAGCCCGGCGGAAATAGCCAAAAACATTCAGTACTTC | CASSPAEIAKNIQYF
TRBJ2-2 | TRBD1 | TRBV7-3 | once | TGTGCCAGCAGCCTACAGGGGACACCTAACACCGGGGAGCTGTTTTTT | CASSLQGTPNTGELFF
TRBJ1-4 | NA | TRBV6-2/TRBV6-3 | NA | TGTGCCAGCAGTTACCGGACGGCCAATGAAAAACTGTTTTTT | CASSYRTANEKLFF
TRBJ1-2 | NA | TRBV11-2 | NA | TGTGCCAGCAGCTCCGGCGCGCTTAACTATGGCTACACCTTC | CASSSGALNYGYTF
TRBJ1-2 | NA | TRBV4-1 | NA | TGCGCCTGTCGCTCCCCAGGTCGTGGCTACACCTTC | CACRSPGRGYTF
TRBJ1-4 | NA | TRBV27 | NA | TGTGCCAGCAGCCAGAGCGCAACTAATGAAAAACTGTTTTTT | CASSQSATNEKLFF
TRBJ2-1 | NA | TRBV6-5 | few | TGTGCCAGCATGCGTGGATCATACAATGAGCAGTTCTTC | CASMRGSYNEQFF
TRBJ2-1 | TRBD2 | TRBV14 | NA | TGTGCCAGCAGCCAAGGAGGACTAGCGGGGGTCCGCCGTTTGGGTGATGAGCAGTTCTTC | CASSQGGLAGVRRLGDEQFF
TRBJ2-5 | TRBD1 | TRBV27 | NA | TGTGCCAGCAGGGACAGGGGAAGGGAGACCCAGTACTTC | CASRDRGRETQYF
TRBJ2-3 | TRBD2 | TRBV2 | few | TGTGCCAGCCGTCCTAGCGGGGGTCCGACAGATACGCAGTATTTT | CASRPSGGPTDTQYF
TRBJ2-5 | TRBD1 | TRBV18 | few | TGTGCCAGCTCACAACAGAGACAGGGGACGGGTGAGACCCAGTACTTC | CASSQQRQGTGETQYF
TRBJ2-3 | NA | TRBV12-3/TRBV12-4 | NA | TGTGCCAGCAGTAGGAGCACAGATACGCAGTATTTT | CASSRSTDTQYF
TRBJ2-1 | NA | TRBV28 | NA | TGTGCCAGCAGTTTTTATCGGGGGGCGTTCCTCTCCTACAATGAGCAGTTCTTC | CASSFYRGAFLSYNEQFF
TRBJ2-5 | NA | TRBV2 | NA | TGTGCCAGCGACTCCGAGACCCAGTACTTC | CASDSETQYF
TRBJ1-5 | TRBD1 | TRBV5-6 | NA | TGTGCCAGCAGCTTAGGGACAGCCTACAATCAGCCCCAGCATTTT | CASSLGTAYNQPQHF
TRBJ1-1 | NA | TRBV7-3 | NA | TGTGCCAGCAGGATAACCGGGGCGCCTCAGGGGACCACTGAAGCTTTCTTT | CASRITGAPQGTTEAFF
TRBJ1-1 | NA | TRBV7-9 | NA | TGTGCCAGCAGTTCAGGGCAAATGAACACTGAAGCTTTCTTT | CASSSGQMNTEAFF
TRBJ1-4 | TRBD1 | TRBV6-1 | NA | TGTGCCAGCAGTACGGGACAGGGGCTTGAAAAACTGTTTTTT | CASSTGQGLEKLFF
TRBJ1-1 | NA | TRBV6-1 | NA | TGTGCCAGCTTTACCGGACTGTACACTGAAGCTTTCTTT | CASFTGLYTEAFF
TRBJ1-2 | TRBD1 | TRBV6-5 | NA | TGTGCCAGCAGCCGGGGACAGCTCTATGGCTACACCTTC | CASSRGQLYGYTF
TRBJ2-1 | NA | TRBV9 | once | TGTGCCAGCAGCGCCTCGAACAGGGTTTCTAATGAGCAGTTCTTC | CASSASNRVSNEQFF
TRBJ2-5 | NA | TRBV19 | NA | TGTGCCAGTAGTGTGGGTCGGCAGCCGGAGTTAGAGACCCAGTACTTC | CASSVGRQPELETQYF
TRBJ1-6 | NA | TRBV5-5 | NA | TGTGCCAGCAGCTTGATTGCGAGCTCCTATAATTCACCCCTCCACTTT | CASSLIASSYNSPLHF
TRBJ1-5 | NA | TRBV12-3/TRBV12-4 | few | TGTGCCAGCCGAAGGGGGAATCAGCCCCAGCATTTT | CASRRGNQPQHF
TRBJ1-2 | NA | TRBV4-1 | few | TGCGCCAGCAGCCAAGATTTGGAGGGACGGGGCTACACCTTC | CASSQDLEGRGYTF
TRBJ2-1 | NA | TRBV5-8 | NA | TGTGCCAGCAGCTTGCTCCGTCTGGCCCTTGAGACAGACAATGAGCAGTTCTTC | CASSLLRLALETDNEQFF
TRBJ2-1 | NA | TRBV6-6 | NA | TGTGCCAGCAGCCACGGGACCGCGGAATTCTTC | CASSHGTAEFF
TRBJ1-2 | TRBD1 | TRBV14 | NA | TGTGCCAGCAGCCAATTACAGGGGAACAAATACTATGGCTACACCTTC | CASSQLQGNKYYGYTF
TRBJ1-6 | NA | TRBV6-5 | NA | TGTGCCAGCAGTTACTCGAAACTGGATAATTCACCCCTCCACTTT | CASSYSKLDNSPLHF